This T cell receptor (beta chain) emerged from a study of STAT3 mutations in large granular lymphocyte leukemia. Overall study findings and caveats: Some patients had dominant TCR clones larger than their STAT3 mutant burden. Every T-cell large granular lymphocyte leukemia patient had at least one immunodominant TCR beta clonotype.

Each sample's TCRbeta library yielded on average approximately 41,000 productive templates. Clones were read by immunoSEQ multiplex PCR, and TCRdb kept only the in-frame ones, dropping some. The sample shows a few thousand clones, roughly three fifths of them seen only once. As regards this clone: Its specificity is unknown.

What was sequenced was peripheral blood mononuclear cells. The TCR was taken from a man between 60 and 75 years old with T-cell large granular lymphocyte leukemia. Some clones in this sample may be carry-over from other donors' samples.

The CDR3: CASRQGTMEEQYF. CDR3 nucleotides: TGCGCCAGCAGACAGGGAACGATGGAGGAGCAGTACTTC. The chain has TRBV5-1 and TRBJ2-7, with TRBD1 as a possible D gene (6 bases). CDR1 is SGHRS, CDR2 YFSETQ, per germline. V lost 5 bases and J lost 7, with 16 bases in between. The CDR3 loop spans 13 amino acids.